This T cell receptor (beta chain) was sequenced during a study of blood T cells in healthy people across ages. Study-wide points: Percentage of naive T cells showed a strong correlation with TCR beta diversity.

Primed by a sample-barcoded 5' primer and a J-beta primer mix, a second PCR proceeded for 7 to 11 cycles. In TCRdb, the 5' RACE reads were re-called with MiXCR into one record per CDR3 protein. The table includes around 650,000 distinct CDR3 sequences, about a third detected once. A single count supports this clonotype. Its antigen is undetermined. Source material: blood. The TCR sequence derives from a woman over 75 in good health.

In DNA, the CDR3 is TGTGCCAGCAGACGTGGACACCTCAATGAGCAGTTCTTC. Amino acid sequence: CASRRGHLNEQFF. The chain carries TRBV12-3 or TRBV12-4 and TRBJ2-1, with D possibly TRBD1 on 5 matching bases. The CDR3 covers 13 residues. With 6 bases removed from V and 6 bases from J, the gap between germline ends came to 12 bases.